These T cell receptor beta chains were read from a single sample in a study of T-cell memory formation after mild COVID-19. TCRdb reanalysed the 5' RACE reads using MiXCR and keeps one entry per CDR3 protein. The table shows under 300,000 distinct CDR3 sequences, with approximately 8% occurring only once. The sample was PBMCs or a T cell subset sorted from them (not recorded which). The source is a man aged 18 to 29 who had mild COVID-19 (a few samples of this study predate the infection). Cell type and time point are not known. Both conserved end residues are trimmed from each CDR3.

ASSLGIRGGSYNEQF	TRBJ2-1	TRBV12-3/TRBV12-4
ASSQVGTAQETQY	TRBJ2-5	TRBV3-1
ASSPHPPDNTEAF	TRBJ1-1	TRBV18
ASSLAGGFAYEQY	TRBJ2-7	TRBV5-1
ASSWDGLFSPLH	TRBJ1-6	TRBV12-3/TRBV12-4
ASIKGQGLTAEQF	TRBJ2-1	TRBV11-1
ASSMRTGHTGELF	TRBJ2-2	TRBV7-2
ASSLRAMGGETQY	TRBJ2-5	TRBV5-6
ASSQVGSLGKRETQY	TRBJ2-5	TRBV5-1
ASSENRMNTEAF	TRBJ1-1	TRBV5-1
ASSSISGGGNEQF	TRBJ2-1	TRBV7-2
ASSLIGDPKKLAEAF	TRBJ1-1	TRBV14
ATRAGGGPVDTQY	TRBJ2-3	TRBV7-3
ASSSTLAGENEQF	TRBJ2-1	TRBV7-9
ASSPPPDRSGGYT	TRBJ1-2	TRBV7-8
ATPVTGAGNYGYT	TRBJ1-2	TRBV10-3
ASSVEGVWYSTQY	TRBJ2-3	TRBV9
ASSPNLDSNYGYT	TRBJ1-2	TRBV2
ASSPRGLADTQY	TRBJ2-3	TRBV9
ASSPGILRNTEAF	TRBJ1-1	TRBV7-3
ASSLLTVLQGAYNEQF	TRBJ2-1	TRBV5-1
ASSYSVQGDYGYT	TRBJ1-2	TRBV6-6
ASSPWGENTGELF	TRBJ2-2	TRBV7-9
ASSFQDRITDTQY	TRBJ2-3	TRBV7-2
ASSRSGDPTDTQY	TRBJ2-3	TRBV4-1
ASSQELAGGPTDTQY	TRBJ2-3	TRBV4-3
ASSWDSGNTIY	TRBJ1-3	TRBV7-2
ASSLPRQGRRKLF	TRBJ1-4	TRBV5-1
ASSPPATEAF	TRBJ1-1	TRBV7-9
ASSQPLGSGGAGNEQF	TRBJ2-1	TRBV4-1
ASSSTGGAGELF	TRBJ2-2	TRBV5-1
ASSYSTAVGYEQY	TRBJ2-7	TRBV6-5
ATSGQRPEPSPLH	TRBJ1-6	TRBV10-3
ASSPDWGRGNEQF	TRBJ2-1	TRBV14
ASSDQGAGDTDTQY	TRBJ2-3	TRBV7-9
ASSNSYEQY	TRBJ2-7	TRBV6-5
ASRGQIFSSTDTQY	TRBJ2-3	TRBV5-1
ATTPRTTDTDTQY	TRBJ2-3	TRBV12-3/TRBV12-4